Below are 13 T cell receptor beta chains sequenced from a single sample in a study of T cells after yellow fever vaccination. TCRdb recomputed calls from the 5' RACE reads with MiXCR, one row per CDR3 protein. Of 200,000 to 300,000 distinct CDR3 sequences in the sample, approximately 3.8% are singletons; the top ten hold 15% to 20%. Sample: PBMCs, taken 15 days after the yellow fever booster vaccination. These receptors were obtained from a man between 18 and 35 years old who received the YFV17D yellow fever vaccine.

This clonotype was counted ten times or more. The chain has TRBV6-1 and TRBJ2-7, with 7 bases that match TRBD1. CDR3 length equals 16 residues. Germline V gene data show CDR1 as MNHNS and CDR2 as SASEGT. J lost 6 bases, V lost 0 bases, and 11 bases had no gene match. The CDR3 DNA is TGTGCCAGCAGTGAAGCTGGGCAGGGGGAAGGTTCCGAGCAGTACGTC. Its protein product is CASSEAGQGEGSEQYV.

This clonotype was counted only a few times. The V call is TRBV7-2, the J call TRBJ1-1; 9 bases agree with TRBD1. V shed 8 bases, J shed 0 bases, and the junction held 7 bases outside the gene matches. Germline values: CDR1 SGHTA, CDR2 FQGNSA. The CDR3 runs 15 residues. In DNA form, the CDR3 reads TGTGCCAGCCGGCCTGGGACAGGGATGAACACTGAAGCTTTCTTT. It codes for CASRPGTGMNTEAFF.

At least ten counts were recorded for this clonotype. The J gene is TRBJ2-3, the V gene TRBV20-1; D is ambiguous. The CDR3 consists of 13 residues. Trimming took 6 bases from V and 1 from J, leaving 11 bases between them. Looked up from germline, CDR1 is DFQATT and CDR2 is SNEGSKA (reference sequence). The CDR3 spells CSAHLPGTDTQYF. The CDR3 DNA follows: TGCAGTGCCCACCTCCCCGGCACAGATACGCAGTATTTT.

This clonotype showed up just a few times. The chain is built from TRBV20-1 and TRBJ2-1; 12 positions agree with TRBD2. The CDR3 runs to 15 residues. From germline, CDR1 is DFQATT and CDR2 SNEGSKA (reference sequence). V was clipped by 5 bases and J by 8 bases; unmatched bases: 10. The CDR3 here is CSASLRLAGGDEQFF. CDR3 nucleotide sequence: TGCAGTGCTTCCCTCCGGCTAGCGGGGGGGGATGAGCAGTTCTTC.

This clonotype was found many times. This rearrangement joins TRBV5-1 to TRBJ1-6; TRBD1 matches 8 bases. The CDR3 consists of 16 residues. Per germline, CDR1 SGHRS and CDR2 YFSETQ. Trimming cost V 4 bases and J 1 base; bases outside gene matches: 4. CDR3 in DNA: TGCGCCAGCAGCCCGGACAGGGTTTCCTATAATTCACCCCTCCACTTT. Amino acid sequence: CASSPDRVSYNSPLHF.

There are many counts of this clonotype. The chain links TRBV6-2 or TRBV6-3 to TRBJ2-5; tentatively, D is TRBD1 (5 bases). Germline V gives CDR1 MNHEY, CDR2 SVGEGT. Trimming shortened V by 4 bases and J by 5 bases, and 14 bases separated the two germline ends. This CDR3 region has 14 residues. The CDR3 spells CASSSTGRRETQYF. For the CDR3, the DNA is TGTGCCAGCAGTTCTACAGGCCGCCGGGAGACCCAGTACTTC.

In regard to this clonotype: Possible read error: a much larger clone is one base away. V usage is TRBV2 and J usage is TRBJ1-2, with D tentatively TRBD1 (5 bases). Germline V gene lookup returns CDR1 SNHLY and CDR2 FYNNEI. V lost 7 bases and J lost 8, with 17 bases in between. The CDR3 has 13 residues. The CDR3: CASMIQEREGYTF. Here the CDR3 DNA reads TGTGCCAGCATGATACAGGAGCGGGAAGGCTACACCTTC.

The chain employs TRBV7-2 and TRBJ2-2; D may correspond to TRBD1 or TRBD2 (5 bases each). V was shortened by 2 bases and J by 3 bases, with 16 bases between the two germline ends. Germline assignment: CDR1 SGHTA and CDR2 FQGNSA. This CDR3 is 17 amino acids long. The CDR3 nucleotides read TGTGCCAGCAGCTTATCAGGGTCCCTCGGGGACACCGGGGAGCTGTTTTTT. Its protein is CASSLSGSLGDTGELFF.

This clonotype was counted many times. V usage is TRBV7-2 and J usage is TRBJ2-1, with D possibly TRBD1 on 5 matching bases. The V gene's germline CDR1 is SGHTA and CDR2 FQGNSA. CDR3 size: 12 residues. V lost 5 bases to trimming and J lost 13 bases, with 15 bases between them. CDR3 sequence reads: CASSRDRRVQFF. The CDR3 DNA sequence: TGTGCCAGCAGCAGAGACAGACGGGTACAGTTCTTC.

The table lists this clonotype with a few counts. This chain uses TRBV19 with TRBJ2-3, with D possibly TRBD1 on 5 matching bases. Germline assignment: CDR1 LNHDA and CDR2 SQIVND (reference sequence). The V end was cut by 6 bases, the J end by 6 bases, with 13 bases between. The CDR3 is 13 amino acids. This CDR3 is CASRTGFGDTQYF. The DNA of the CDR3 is TGTGCCAGTAGAACAGGATTCGGTGATACGCAGTATTTT.

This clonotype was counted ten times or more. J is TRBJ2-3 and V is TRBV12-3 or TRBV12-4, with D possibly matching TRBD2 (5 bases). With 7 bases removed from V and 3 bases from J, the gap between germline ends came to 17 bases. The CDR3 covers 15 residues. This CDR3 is CASTLTEGLTDTQYF. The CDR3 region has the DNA TGTGCCAGCACCTTGACCGAGGGATTGACAGATACGCAGTATTTT.

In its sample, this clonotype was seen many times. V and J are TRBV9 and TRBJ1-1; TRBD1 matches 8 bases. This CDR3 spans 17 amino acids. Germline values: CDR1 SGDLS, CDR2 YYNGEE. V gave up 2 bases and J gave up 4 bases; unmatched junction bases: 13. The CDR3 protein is CASSVGEGQGGATEAFF. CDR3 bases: TGTGCCAGCAGCGTGGGAGAAGGACAGGGAGGAGCCACTGAAGCTTTCTTT. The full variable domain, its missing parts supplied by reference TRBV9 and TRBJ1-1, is DSGVTQTPKHLITATGQRVTLRCSPRSGDLSVYWYQQSLDQGLQFLIQYYNGEERAKGNILERFSAQQFPDLHSELNLSSLELGDSALYFCASSVGEGQGGATEAFFGQGTRLTVV.

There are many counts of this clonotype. DNA of the CDR3: TGCGCCAGCAGCTTGGCCGCGGGGCGCACAGATACGCAGTATTTT. It is translated as CASSLAAGRTDTQYF. The rearrangement joins TRBV5-1 to TRBJ2-3; tentatively, D is TRBD2 (6 bases). The CDR3 spans 15 residues. V was pared by 0 bases and J by 1 base, with 9 bases between. Germline V gene data show CDR1 as SGHRS and CDR2 as YFSETQ.